This T cell receptor beta chain was sequenced for a study of blood T cell repertoires in COVID-19. Here immunoSEQ multiplex PCR was the method, and the copy in TCRdb shows in-frame clones only, minus some. Of roughly 290,000 clones in the sample, approximately 83% were seen once. This clone was recorded a few times. The trim removed 5 bases at V and 4 bases at J, leaving 1 base unmatched. CDR1 SGHTA and CDR2 FQGNSA come from the germline V gene. The CDR3 has 13 amino acids. The sequenced sample consisted of peripheral blood. The chain couples TRBV7-2 to TRBJ1-5, with TRBD1 matching 8 bases. The TCR comes from a woman in her twenties or thirties who had recovered from COVID-19. In DNA form, the CDR3 reads TGTGCCAGCAGCCGGACAGGGAATCAGCCCCAGCATTTT. The encoded protein is CASSRTGNQPQHF.